This TCR beta chain stems from a study of T-cell memory formation after mild COVID-19. Details on this clonotype: Its antigen is undetermined.

Each CDR3 protein is one row after TCRdb ran MiXCR on the 5' RACE reads. The sample shows 350,000 to 400,000 distinct CDR3 sequences, around a fifth of them seen only once. Study-level findings and limits: From day 15 to 85, contracting clones were balanced between CD4 and CD8, whereas later expanders leaned toward CD4+. Researchers could not confirm that second-wave clones peaking on day 37 targeted SARS-CoV-2.

Germline V gene lookup returns CDR1 MGHDK and CDR2 SYGVNS. The CDR3 covers 15 residues. The ends were cut back, 4 bases at V and 6 bases at J, with 19 bases in the middle. What was sequenced was PBMCs or a T cell subset sorted from them (not recorded which). The V gene is TRBV25-1, the J gene TRBJ2-7; D is possibly TRBD2 (6 bases). The clonotype originates from an adult woman who had mild COVID-19 (a few samples of this study predate the infection). Cell type and time point are not known. CDR3 nucleotide sequence: TGTGCCAGCAGTGGGGTTACGAGGAGGGATGCCGAGCAGTACTTC. It translates to CASSGVTRRDAEQYF.